A selection of T cell receptor beta chains follows, all from one sample in a study of CD8 T cell repertoires and HIV-1 epitope variants. Their specific antigens are unknown. Clones were read by immunoSEQ multiplex PCR, and TCRdb kept only the in-frame ones, dropping some. The repertoire includes about 4,600 clones, 50% to 80% of them detected once, and over 40% sits in the top ten. Sequenced: cultured CD8+ T cells derived from PBMCs. All receptors come from a male donor with HIV. The CDR3 runs from the conserved cysteine through the conserved F or W. D genes are given only for firm matches. Clone size appears in some rows only: once, few, many, or a class for an expanded clone.

d_gene | abundance | j_gene | v_gene | CDR3nt | CDR3aa
TRBD1 | large | TRBJ2-1 | TRBV7-8 | TGTGCCAGCAGCTTAGCGGGACAGGGCTCCTACAATGAGCAGTTCTTC | CASSLAGQGSYNEQFF
NA | few | TRBJ2-5 | TRBV7-9 | TGTGCCAGCAGTCCTGTCCCGGGACGTAGACAAGAGACCCAGTACTTC | CASSPVPGRRQETQYF
NA | few | TRBJ2-2 | TRBV6-4 | TGTGCCAGCAGTGACAGGAACACCGGGGAGCTGTTTTTT | CASSDRNTGELFF
NA | NA | TRBJ2-1 | TRBV27 | TGTGCCAGCAGTTTAAGCGGATCGAGCTCCTACAATGAGCAGTTCTTC | CASSLSGSSSYNEQFF
NA | few | TRBJ1-3 | TRBV2 | TGTGCCAGCAGTGAAACAGGGTCTCATGGAAACACCATATATTTT | CASSETGSHGNTIYF
NA | NA | TRBJ2-7 | TRBV7-9 | TGTGCCAGCAGCTTAGGAGAAGGGTCCTACGAGCAGTACTTC | CASSLGEGSYEQYF
NA | few | TRBJ1-2 | TRBV20-1 | TGCAGTCCCTGGTGGGTGGGGGGCTACACCTTC | CSPWWVGGYTF
TRBD2 | NA | TRBJ2-3 | TRBV2 | TGTGCCAGCAGTGATGGGACTAGCGGGGGTGAACCAGCAGATACGCAGTATTTT | CASSDGTSGGEPADTQYF
TRBD1 | NA | TRBJ2-5 | TRBV23-1 | TGCGCCAGCAGCCAAAAAGACAGGGTGGGTGAGACCCAGTACTTC | CASSQKDRVGETQYF
NA | NA | TRBJ2-7 | TRBV28 | TGTGCCAGCAGCACTGGACAGGGACTACACGAGCAGTACTTC | CASSTGQGLHEQYF
NA | NA | TRBJ1-1 | TRBV19 | TGTGCCAGCCGCCCCGAGGCCATGAACACTGAAGCTTTCTTT | CASRPEAMNTEAFF
TRBD2 | NA | TRBJ2-7 | TRBV5-4 | TGTGCCAGCAGCTTGATGGCTAGCGGGAGCAATTCCTACGAGCAGTACTTC | CASSLMASGSNSYEQYF
TRBD1 | NA | TRBJ2-1 | TRBV9 | TGTGCCAGCAGCGGGGAGGACAGGGGGTACAATGAGCAGTTCTTC | CASSGEDRGYNEQFF
NA | NA | TRBJ1-1 | TRBV4-1 | TGCGCCAGCAGCCAAGGATCGGGCACTGAAGCTTTCTTT | CASSQGSGTEAFF
NA | few | TRBJ2-7 | TRBV12-5 | TGTGCTAGTGGTCCACGGTTGAGCGAGCAGTACTTC | CASGPRLSEQYF
TRBD2 | NA | TRBJ2-1 | TRBV18 | TGTGCCAGCTCACCTACAGCGGGAGGGCCGTCGTACAATGAGCAGTTCTTC | CASSPTAGGPSYNEQFF
TRBD2 | few | TRBJ2-7 | TRBV27 | TGTGCCACCAGACATATTAGAAGGGAGTGGGTACTAGCGGGACCTATCTCCTACGAGCAGTACTTC | CATRHIRREWVLAGPISYEQYF
NA | NA | TRBJ2-3 | TRBV27 | TGTGCCAGCAGTTACTTGGACAGCTTACACCTCTCTAGCACAGATACGCAGTATTTT | CASSYLDSLHLSSTDTQYF
TRBD1 | few | TRBJ1-2 | TRBV10-3 | TGTGCCATCCGTTCGACAGGGGAAAGCTATGGCTACACCTTC | CAIRSTGESYGYTF
NA | NA | TRBJ1-2 | TRBV6-1 | TGTGCCAGCTCCTACGGAGCTAACTATGGCTACACCTTC | CASSYGANYGYTF
NA | NA | TRBJ1-2 | TRBV19 | TGTGCCAGTAGCTCGGATAGCGCTAACTATGGCTACACCTTC | CASSSDSANYGYTF
TRBD1 | NA | TRBJ2-2 | TRBV7-3 | TGTGCCAGCAGCTTATTGGACAGGGAGAACACCGGGGAGCTGTTTTTT | CASSLLDRENTGELFF
TRBD2 | NA | TRBJ2-7 | TRBV28 | TGTGCCAGCAGTTCACCCCCAAGCGGGAGCTCCTACGAGCAGTACTTC | CASSSPPSGSSYEQYF
TRBD1 | NA | TRBJ1-2 | TRBV15 | TGTGCCACCAGCAGAGATCCCCAGGGGGCCCGCTCCGGTGGCTACACCTTC | CATSRDPQGARSGGYTF
NA | once | TRBJ2-7 | TRBV27 | TGTGCCAGCAGTCTTTGGGACATCTTGCGCGGGAGCAAGGGCGAGCAGTACTTC | CASSLWDILRGSKGEQYF
TRBD2 | NA | TRBJ2-3 | TRBV5-4 | TGTGCCAGCAGCTTGCTGGGCGGGGGAACAGATACGCAGTATTTT | CASSLLGGGTDTQYF
NA | few | TRBJ1-1 | TRBV5-1 | TGCGCCAGCAGCGGGGGGGCCGCTGAAGCTTTCTTT | CASSGGAAEAFF
TRBD2 | NA | TRBJ2-1 | TRBV10-2 | TGCGCCAGCAGGATGGGCGGGAGGAGGAATGAGCAGTTCTTC | CASRMGGRRNEQFF